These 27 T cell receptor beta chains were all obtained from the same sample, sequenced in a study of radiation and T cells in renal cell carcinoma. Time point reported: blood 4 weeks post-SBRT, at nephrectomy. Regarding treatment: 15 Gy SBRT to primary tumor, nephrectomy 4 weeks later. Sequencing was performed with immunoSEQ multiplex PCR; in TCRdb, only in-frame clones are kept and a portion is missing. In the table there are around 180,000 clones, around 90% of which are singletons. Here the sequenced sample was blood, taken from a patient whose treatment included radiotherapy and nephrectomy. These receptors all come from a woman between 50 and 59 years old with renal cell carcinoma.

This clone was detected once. In DNA form, the CDR3 reads TGCGCCAGCAGCCAAGACCAGGGGAGCGCGCAGTATTTT. Translated, it gives CASSQDQGSAQYF. The rearrangement links TRBV4-1 to TRBJ2-3; maybe TRBD1 (6 bases). CDR3 length: 13 residues. V was pared by 0 bases and J by 10 bases, with 11 bases between. Germline lookup yields CDR1 MGHRA and CDR2 YSYEKL.

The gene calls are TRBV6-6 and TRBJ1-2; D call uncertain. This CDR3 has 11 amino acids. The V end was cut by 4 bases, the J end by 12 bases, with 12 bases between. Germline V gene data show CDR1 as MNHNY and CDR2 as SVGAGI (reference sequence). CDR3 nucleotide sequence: TGTGCCAGCAGTTCTCGGGAGGTCAACACCTTC. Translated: CASSSREVNTF.

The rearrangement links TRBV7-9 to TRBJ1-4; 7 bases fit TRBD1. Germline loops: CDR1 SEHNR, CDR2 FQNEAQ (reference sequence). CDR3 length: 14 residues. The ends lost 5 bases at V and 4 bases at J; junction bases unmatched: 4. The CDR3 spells CASSVGTVNEKLFF. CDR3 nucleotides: TGTGCCAGCAGCGTCGGGACAGTTAATGAAAAACTGTTTTTT.

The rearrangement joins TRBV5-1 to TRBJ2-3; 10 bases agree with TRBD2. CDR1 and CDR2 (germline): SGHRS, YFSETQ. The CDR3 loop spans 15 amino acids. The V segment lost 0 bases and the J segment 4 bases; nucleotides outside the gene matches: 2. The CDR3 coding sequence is TGCGCCAGCAGCTTGGATAGCGGGGGGTCAGATACGCAGTATTTT. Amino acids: CASSLDSGGSDTQYF.

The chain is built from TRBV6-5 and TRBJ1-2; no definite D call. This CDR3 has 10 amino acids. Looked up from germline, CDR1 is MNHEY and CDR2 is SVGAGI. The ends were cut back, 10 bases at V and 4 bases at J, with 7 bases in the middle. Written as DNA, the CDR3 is TGTGCCACCCGAGGCTATGGCTACACCTTC. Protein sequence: CATRGYGYTF.

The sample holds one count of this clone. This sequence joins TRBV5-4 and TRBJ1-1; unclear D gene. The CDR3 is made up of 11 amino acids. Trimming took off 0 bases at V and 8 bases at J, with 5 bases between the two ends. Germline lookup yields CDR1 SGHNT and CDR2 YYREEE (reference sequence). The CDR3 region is CASSLGREAFF. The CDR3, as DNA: TGTGCCAGCAGCTTGGGCAGGGAAGCTTTCTTT.

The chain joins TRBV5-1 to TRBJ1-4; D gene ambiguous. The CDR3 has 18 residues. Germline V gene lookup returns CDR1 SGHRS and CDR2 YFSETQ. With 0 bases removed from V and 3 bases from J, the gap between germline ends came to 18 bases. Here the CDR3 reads CASSLVMGGSSPNEKLFF. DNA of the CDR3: TGCGCCAGCAGCTTGGTAATGGGAGGTTCTTCCCCTAATGAAAAACTGTTTTTT.

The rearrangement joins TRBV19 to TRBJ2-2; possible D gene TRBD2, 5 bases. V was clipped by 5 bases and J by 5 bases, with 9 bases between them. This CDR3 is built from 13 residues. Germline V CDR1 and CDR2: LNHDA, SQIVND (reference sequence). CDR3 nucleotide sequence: TGTGCCAGTAGTCTAACTAGTACCGGGGAGCTGTTTTTT. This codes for CASSLTSTGELFF.

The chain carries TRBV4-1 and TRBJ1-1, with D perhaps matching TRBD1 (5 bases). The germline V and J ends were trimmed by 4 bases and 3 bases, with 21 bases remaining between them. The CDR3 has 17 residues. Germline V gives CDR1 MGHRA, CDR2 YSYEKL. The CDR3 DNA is TGCGCCAGCAGCCCGAAAGTGAGGGTCCGAGGGGACACTGAAGCTTTCTTT. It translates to CASSPKVRVRGDTEAFF.

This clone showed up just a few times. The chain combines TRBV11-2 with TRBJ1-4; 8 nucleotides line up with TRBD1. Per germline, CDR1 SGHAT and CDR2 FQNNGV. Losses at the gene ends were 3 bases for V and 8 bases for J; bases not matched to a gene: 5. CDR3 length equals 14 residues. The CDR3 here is CASSFGQGREKLFF. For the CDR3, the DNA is TGTGCCAGCAGCTTTGGACAGGGTAGAGAAAAACTGTTTTTT.

The CDR3 region has the DNA TGCGCCAGCAGTGAAGGGGGGGAATTGAACGAGCAGTACTTC. Its protein is CASSEGGELNEQYF. The chain couples TRBV5-1 to TRBJ2-7; D might be TRBD2 (7 bases). This CDR3 is built from 14 residues. Germline V CDR1 and CDR2: SGHRS, YFSETQ. Trimming removed 5 bases at V and 5 bases at J, with 17 bases between.

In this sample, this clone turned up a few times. CDR3 amino acids: CASSQDYRGGSPLHF. The DNA for the CDR3 is TGCGCCAGCAGCCAAGATTACAGGGGAGGATCACCCCTCCACTTT. The chain employs TRBV4-1 and TRBJ1-6; 7 bases match TRBD1. V trimming: 0 bases; J trimming: 10 bases; junction bases outside the gene matches: 6. This CDR3 is 15 amino acids long. Germline V gene sequence: CDR1 MGHRA, CDR2 YSYEKL.

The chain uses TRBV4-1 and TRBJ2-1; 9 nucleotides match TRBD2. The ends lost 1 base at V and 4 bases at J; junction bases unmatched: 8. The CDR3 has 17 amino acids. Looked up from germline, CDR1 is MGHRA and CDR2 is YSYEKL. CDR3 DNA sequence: TGCGCCAGCAGCCAAGGCATGGCGACTAGCGGATACAATGAGCAGTTCTTC. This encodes CASSQGMATSGYNEQFF.

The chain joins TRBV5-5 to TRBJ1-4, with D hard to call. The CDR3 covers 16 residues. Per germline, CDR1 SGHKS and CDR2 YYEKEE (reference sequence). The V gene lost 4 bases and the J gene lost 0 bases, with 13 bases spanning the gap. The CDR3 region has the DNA TGTGCCAGCAGCATGCAGATTCTTACAACTAATGAAAAACTGTTTTTT. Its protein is CASSMQILTTNEKLFF.

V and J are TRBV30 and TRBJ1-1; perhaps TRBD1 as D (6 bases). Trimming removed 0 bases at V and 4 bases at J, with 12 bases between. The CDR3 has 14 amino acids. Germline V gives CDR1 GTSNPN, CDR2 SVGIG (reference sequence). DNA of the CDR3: TGTGCCTGGAGTGTAGGGGGGGATGGCACTGAAGCTTTCTTT. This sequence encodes CAWSVGGDGTEAFF.

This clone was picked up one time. The CDR3 here is CASSISERGLSYEQYF. Here the CDR3 DNA reads TGTGCCAGTAGTATCTCAGAGCGGGGGCTATCCTACGAGCAGTACTTC. The chain is built from TRBV19 and TRBJ2-7; 8 nucleotides match TRBD2. The CDR3 covers 16 residues. Germline V CDR1 and CDR2: LNHDA, SQIVND (reference sequence). V trimming: 3 bases; J trimming: 1 base; junction bases outside the gene matches: 8. Full variable domain (missing parts from reference TRBV19 and TRBJ2-7): DGGITQSPKYLFRKEGQNVTLSCEQNLNHDAMYWYRQDPGQGLRLIYYSQIVNDFQKGDIAEGYSVSREKKESFPLTVTSAQKNPTAFYLCASSISERGLSYEQYFGPGTRLTVT.

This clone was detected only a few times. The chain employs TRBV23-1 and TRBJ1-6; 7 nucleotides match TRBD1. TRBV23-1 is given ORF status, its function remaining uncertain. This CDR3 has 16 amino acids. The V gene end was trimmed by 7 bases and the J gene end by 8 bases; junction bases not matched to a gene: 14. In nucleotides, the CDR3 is TGCGCCAGCACCCCCCGGGGGACAGAGAAACATTCACCCCTCCACTTT. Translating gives CASTPRGTEKHSPLHF.

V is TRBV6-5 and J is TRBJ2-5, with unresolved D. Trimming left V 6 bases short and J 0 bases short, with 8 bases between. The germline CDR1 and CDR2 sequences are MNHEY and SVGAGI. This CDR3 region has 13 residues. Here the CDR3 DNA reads TGTGCCAGCAGCTATAGGTACCAAGAGACCCAGTACTTC. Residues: CASSYRYQETQYF.

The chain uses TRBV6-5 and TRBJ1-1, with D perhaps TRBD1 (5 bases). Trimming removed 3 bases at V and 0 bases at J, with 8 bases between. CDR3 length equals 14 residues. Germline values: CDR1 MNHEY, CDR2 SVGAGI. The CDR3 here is CASSYRGVNTEAFF. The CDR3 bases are TGTGCCAGCAGTTATCGGGGGGTGAACACTGAAGCTTTCTTT.

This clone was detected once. This CDR3 is CATSRAPTLPGKRGYTF. DNA for the CDR3: TGTGCCACCAGCAGAGCCCCTACTCTCCCGGGAAAAAGAGGCTACACCTTC. The chain has TRBV15 and TRBJ1-2; D is unclear. This CDR3 comprises 17 residues. CDR1 is LNHNV and CDR2 is YYDKDF in the germline V gene (reference sequence). Trimming shortened V by 1 base and J by 8 bases, and 23 bases separated the two germline ends.

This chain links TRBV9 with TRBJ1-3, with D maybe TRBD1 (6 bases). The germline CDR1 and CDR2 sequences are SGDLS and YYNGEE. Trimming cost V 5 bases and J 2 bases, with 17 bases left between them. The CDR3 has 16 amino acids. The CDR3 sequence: CASSFTSGAAGNTIYF. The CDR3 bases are TGTGCCAGCAGTTTTACCTCAGGGGCGGCTGGAAACACCATATATTTT.

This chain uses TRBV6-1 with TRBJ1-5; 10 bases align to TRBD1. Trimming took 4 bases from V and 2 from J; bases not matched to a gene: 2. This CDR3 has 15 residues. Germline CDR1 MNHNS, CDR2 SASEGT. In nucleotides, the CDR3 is TGTGCCAGCAGTGGACAGGGGGCTGGCAATCAGCCCCAGCATTTT. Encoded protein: CASSGQGAGNQPQHF.

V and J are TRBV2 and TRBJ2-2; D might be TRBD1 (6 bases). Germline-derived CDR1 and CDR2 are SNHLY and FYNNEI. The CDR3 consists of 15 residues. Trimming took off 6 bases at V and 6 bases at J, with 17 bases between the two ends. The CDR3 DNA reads TGTGCCAGCAGCCTAAACAGGGCAGTGTCCGGGGAGCTGTTTTTT. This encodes CASSLNRAVSGELFF.

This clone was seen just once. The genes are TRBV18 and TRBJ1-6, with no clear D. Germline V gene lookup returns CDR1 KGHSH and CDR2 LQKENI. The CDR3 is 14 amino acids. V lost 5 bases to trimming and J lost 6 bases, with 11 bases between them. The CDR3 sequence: CASSGRVANSPLHF. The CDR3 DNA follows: TGTGCCAGCTCAGGACGGGTGGCTAATTCACCCCTCCACTTT.

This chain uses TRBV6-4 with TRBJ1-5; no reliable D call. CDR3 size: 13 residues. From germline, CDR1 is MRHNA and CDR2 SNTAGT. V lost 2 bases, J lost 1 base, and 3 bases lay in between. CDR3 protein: CASSDVSNQPQHF. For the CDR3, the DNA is TGTGCCAGCAGTGACGTCAGCAATCAGCCCCAGCATTTT.

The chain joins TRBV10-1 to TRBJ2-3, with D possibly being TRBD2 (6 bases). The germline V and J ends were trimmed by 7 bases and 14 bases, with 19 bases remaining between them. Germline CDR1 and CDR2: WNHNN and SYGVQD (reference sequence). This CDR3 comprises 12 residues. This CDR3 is CASIPPRDSLYF. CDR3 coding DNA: TGCGCCAGCATCCCGCCCCGGGACTCCCTGTATTTT.

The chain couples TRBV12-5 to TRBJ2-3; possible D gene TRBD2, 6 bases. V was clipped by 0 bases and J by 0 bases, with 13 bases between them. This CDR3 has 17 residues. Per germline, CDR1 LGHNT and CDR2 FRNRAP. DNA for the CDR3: TGTGCTAGTGGTTTGGTGACTAGTACCCTGAGCACAGATACGCAGTATTTT. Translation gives CASGLVTSTLSTDTQYF.